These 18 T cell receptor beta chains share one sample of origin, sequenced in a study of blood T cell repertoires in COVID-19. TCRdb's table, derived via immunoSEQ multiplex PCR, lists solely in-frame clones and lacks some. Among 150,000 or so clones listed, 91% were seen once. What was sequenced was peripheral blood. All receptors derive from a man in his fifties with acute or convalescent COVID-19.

As DNA, the CDR3 is TGTGCCAGCAGCTTGAAGGGGTCTAACTATGGCTACACCTTC. Residues: CASSLKGSNYGYTF. J is TRBJ1-2 and V is TRBV7-9, with D perhaps TRBD1 (5 bases). Germline lookup yields CDR1 SEHNR and CDR2 FQNEAQ (reference sequence). Trimming took 3 bases from V and 0 from J, leaving 8 bases between them. The CDR3 runs to 14 residues.

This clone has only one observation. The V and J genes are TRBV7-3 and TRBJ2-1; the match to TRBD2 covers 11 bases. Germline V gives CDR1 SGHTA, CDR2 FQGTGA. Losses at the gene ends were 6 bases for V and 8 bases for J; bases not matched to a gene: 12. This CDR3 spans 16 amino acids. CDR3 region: CASSAGLAGGLDEQFF. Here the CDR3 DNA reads TGTGCCAGCAGTGCGGGGCTAGCGGGAGGATTGGATGAGCAGTTCTTC.

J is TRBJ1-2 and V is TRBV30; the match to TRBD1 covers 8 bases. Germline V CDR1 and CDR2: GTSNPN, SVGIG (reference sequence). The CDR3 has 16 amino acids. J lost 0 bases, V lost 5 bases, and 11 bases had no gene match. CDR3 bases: TGTGCCTGGGGGCACAGGGGGACCCCAGCTAACTATGGCTACACCTTC. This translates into CAWGHRGTPANYGYTF.

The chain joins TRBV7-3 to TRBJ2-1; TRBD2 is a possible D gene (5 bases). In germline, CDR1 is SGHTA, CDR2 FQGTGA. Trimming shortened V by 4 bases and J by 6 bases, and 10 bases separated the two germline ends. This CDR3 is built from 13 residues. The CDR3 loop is CASSSGLLNEQFF. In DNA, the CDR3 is TGTGCCAGCAGCTCCGGACTGCTCAATGAGCAGTTCTTC.

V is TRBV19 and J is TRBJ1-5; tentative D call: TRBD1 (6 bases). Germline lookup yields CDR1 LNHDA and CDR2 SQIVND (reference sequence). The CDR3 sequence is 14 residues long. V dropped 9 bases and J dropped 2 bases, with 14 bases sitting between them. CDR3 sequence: CARTGYEGNQPQHF. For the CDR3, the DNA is TGTGCCAGAACAGGGTATGAGGGCAATCAGCCCCAGCATTTT.

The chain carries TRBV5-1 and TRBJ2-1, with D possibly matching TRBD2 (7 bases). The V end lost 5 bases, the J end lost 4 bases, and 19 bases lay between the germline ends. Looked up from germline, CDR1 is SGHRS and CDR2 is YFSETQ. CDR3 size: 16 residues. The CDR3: CASSSFPGGLYNEQFF. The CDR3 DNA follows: TGCGCCAGCAGTTCCTTTCCGGGGGGCCTATACAATGAGCAGTTCTTC.

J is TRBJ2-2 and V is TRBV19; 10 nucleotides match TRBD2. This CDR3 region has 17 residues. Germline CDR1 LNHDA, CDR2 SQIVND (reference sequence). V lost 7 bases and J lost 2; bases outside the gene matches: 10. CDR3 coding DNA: TGTGCCAGTACCTATATTTGGACTAGCGGAAACACCGGGGAGCTGTTTTTT. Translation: CASTYIWTSGNTGELFF.

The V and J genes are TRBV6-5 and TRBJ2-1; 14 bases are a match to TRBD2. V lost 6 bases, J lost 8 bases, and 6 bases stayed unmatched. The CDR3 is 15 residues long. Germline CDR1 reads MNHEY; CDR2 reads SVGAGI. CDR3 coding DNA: TGTGCCAGCAGGGGGGGACTAGCGGGAGCCCATGAGCAGTTCTTC. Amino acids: CASRGGLAGAHEQFF.

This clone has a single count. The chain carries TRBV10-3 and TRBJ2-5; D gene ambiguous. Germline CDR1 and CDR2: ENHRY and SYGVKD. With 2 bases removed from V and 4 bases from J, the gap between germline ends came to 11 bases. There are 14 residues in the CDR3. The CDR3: CAISEGDFRETQYF. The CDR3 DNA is TGTGCCATCAGTGAGGGAGACTTTAGAGAGACCCAGTACTTC.

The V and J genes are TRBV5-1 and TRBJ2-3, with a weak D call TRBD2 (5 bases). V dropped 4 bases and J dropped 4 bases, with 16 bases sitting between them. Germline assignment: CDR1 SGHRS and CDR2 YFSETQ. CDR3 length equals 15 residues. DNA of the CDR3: TGCGCCAGCAGCGCCGGGTCCCTGAGGGCAGATACGCAGTATTTT. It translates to CASSAGSLRADTQYF.

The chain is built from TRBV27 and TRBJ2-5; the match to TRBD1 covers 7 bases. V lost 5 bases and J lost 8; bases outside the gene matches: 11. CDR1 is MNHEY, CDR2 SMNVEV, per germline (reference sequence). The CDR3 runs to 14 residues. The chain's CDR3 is CASSHDRDGTTQYF. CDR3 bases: TGTGCCAGCAGTCACGACAGGGACGGTACCACCCAGTACTTC.

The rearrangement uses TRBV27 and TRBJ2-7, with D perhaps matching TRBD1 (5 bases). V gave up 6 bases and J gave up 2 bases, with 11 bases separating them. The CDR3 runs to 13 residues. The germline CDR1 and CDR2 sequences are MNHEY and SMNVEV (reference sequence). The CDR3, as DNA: TGTGCCAGCAGATCGCAGGGCGCCTACGAGCAGTACGTC. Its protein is CASRSQGAYEQYV.

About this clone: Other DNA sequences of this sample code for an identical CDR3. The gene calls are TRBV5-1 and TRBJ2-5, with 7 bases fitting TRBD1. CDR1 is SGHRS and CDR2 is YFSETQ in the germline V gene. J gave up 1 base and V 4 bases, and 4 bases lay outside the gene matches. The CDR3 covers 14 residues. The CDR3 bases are TGCGCCAGCAGCCAGGGACAGCTCCAAGAGACCCAGTACTTC. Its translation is CASSQGQLQETQYF.

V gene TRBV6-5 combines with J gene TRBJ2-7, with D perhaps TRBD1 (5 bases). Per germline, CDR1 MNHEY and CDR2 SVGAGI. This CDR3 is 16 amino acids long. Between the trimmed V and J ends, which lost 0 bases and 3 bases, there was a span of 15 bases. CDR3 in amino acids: CASSYSNGAEIYEQYF. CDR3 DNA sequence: TGTGCCAGCAGTTACTCGAATGGGGCGGAAATCTACGAGCAGTACTTC.

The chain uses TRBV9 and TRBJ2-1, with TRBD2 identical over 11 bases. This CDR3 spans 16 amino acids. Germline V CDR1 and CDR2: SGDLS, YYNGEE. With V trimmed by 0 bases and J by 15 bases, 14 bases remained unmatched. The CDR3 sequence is CASSVAGGLAGGPLFF. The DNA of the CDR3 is TGTGCCAGCAGCGTAGCGGGGGGGCTAGCGGGAGGACCACTGTTCTTC.

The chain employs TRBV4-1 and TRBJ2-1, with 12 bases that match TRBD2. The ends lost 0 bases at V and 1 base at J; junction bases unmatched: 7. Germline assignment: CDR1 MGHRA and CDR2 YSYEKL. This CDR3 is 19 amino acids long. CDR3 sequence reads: CASSQDRLAGERSYNEQFF. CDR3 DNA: TGCGCCAGCAGCCAAGATAGACTAGCGGGAGAGAGGTCCTACAATGAGCAGTTCTTC.

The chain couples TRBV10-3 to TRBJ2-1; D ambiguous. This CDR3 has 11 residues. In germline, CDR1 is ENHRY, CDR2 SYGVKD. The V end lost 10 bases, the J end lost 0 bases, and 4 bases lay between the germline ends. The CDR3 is CASSSYNEQFF. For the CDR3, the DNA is TGTGCCAGTAGCTCCTACAATGAGCAGTTCTTC.

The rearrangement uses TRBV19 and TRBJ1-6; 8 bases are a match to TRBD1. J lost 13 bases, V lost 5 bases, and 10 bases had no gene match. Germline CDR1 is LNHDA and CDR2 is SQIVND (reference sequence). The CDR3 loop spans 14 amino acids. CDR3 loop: CASSPTGQDNPLHF. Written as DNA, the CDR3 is TGTGCCAGTAGTCCGACGGGACAGGATAATCCCCTCCACTTT.